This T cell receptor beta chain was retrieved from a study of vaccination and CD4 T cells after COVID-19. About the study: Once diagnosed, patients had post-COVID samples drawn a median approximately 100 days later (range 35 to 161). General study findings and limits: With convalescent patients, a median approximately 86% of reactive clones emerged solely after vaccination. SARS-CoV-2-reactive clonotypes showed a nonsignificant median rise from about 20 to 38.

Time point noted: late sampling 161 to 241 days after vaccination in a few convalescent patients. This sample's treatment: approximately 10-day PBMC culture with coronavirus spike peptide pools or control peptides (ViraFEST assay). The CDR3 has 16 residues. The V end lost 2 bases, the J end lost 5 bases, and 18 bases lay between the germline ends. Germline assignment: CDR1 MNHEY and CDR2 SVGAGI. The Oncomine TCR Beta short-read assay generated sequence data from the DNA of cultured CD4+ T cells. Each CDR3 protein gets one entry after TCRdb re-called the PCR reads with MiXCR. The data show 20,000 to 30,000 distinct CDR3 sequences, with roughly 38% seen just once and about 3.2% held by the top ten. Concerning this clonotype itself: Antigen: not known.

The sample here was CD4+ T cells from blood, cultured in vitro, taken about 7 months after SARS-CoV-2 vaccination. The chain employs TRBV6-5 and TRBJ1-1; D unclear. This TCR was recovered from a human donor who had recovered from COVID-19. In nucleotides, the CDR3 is TGTGCCAGCAGTTACAAAGCGAGCTCGAGCGGGACTGAAGCTTTCTTT. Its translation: CASSYKASSSGTEAFF.